This T cell receptor (beta chain) was sequenced during a study of T cell repertoires in cytomegalovirus infection (dated by TCRdb to the late 2010s). Notes on the research overall: Because public TCR beta signatures pointed to carriage of CMV infection together with the matching HLA type, the HLA type of each donor mattered for the analysis. General findings and caveats noted by the study authors: The ex vivo response was dominated by HLA-C-restricted CMV-specific TCR beta clonotypes, and the single most frequent clonotype in two of eight donors was supplied by these HLA-C-restricted clonotypes. Carriers of CMV infection plus the relevant HLA type were discriminated by the cumulative frequency of public TCR beta family members in the study cohort and in an independent 352-donor cohort.

TCRdb records Illumina HiSeq 1500 as the sequencer. TCRdb cleaned the public reads at Q25 with fastp, built clones with MiXCR and kept in-frame beta chains. One record per CDR3 amino acid sequence lists the most common genes and DNA. The sample profile shows under 150,000 distinct CDR3 sequences; 7.5% to 9% of them were found once. Of the sample, around 9.1% is held by the ten largest clones. The CDR3 sequence holds 15 residues, the cysteine and phenylalanine included. Just CDR3 DNA is preserved here, 45 bases in frame from base 1. The germline V gene specifies MGHRA as CDR1 and YSYEKL as CDR2. V drops 1 base and J drops 3 bases, leaving 12 bases in between. Concerning this clonotype itself: This receptor's antigen is unknown. Qualities for individual bases were not recorded, and no much larger clone is one base off.

The chain is assembled from TRBV4-1 and TRBJ1-2; the D gene is perhaps TRBD1, from 5 matching bases. This TCR came from a human donor in good health (CMV status not recorded). Some clones in this sample may be carry-over from other donors' samples. The sequencing sample was made of PBMCs. The nucleotide sequence reads TGCGCCAGCAGCCAAGCAGGGATGGGTGACTATGGCTACACCTTC. The encoded protein is CASSQAGMGDYGYTF.